These 6 T cell receptor beta chains share one sample of origin, sequenced in a study of CD8 T cells in Susac syndrome. Random hexamers were used to reverse transcribe about 0.5 to 1 ug of RNA. In TCRdb, the immunoSEQ multiplex PCR reads were re-called with MiXCR into one record per CDR3 protein. The repertoire holds about 100,000 distinct CDR3 sequences, with approximately 95% as singletons. Sample: CD8+ T cells from PBMCs. These receptors were obtained from a human donor with Susac syndrome.

This chain connects TRBV3-1 to TRBJ2-7; 7 bases are a match to TRBD2. The CDR3 sequence is 13 residues long. V shed 7 bases and J 4 bases; nucleotides not matched to a gene: 7. Germline V gene lookup returns CDR1 LGHDT and CDR2 YNNKEL (reference sequence). The CDR3 DNA follows: TGTGCCAGCACCTCAGCGGGGACGTACGAGCAGTACTTC. Its protein is CASTSAGTYEQYF.

V and J are TRBV29-1 and TRBJ2-5; no clear D. The CDR3 extends over 11 amino acids. Germline V gene sequence: CDR1 SQVTM, CDR2 ANQGSEA. With 3 bases removed from V and 5 bases from J, the gap between germline ends came to 7 bases. In DNA form, the CDR3 reads TGCAGCGTTGATTTTTTGGAGACCCAGTACTTC. Its protein is CSVDFLETQYF.

This clonotype was recorded only once. The CDR3 nucleotides read TGCGCCAGCAGCTTGACGGGGGCGAACTACAATGAGCAGTTCTTC. This gives the protein CASSLTGANYNEQFF. This rearrangement joins TRBV5-1 to TRBJ2-1; D is tentatively TRBD1 or TRBD2 (6 bases each). Trimming removed 1 base from V and 3 bases from J, with 11 bases in between. This CDR3 contains 15 residues. CDR1 and CDR2 (germline): SGHRS, YFSETQ.

The chain combines TRBV13 with TRBJ1-1, with D possibly TRBD1 on 5 matching bases. CDR1 and CDR2 from the germline V gene are PRHDT and FYEKMQ (reference sequence). Trimming pared 3 bases from V and 4 bases from J, leaving 9 bases between. CDR3 length: 13 amino acids. The CDR3 here is CASSFAGGTEAFF. The CDR3 DNA follows: TGTGCCAGCAGCTTTGCGGGGGGCACTGAAGCTTTCTTT.

The chain couples TRBV5-1 to TRBJ2-7, with D possibly called TRBD1 or TRBD2 (5 bases each). V lost 5 bases, J lost 4 bases, and 16 bases lay in between. CDR1 SGHRS and CDR2 YFSETQ come from the germline V gene. The CDR3 has 14 amino acids. Here the CDR3 reads CASSSGTSVYEQYF. The CDR3 coding sequence is TGCGCCAGCAGTTCCGGGACCAGCGTGTACGAGCAGTACTTC.

The chain links TRBV5-1 to TRBJ2-1; perhaps TRBD2 as D (6 bases). With 4 bases removed from V and 6 bases from J, the gap between germline ends came to 14 bases. The CDR3 is made up of 14 amino acids. CDR1 and CDR2 (germline): SGHRS, YFSETQ. CDR3 bases: TGCGCCAGCAGCCCAGGGACTGAGGGCAATGAGCAGTTCTTC. It yields the protein CASSPGTEGNEQFF.